This T cell receptor beta chain was captured in a study of patients and donors after allogeneic stem cell transplantation. The CDR3 runs to 13 residues. V was shortened by 5 bases and J by 8 bases, with 15 bases between the two germline ends. Germline V gives CDR1 LNHNV, CDR2 YYDKDF (reference sequence). A single record per CDR3 protein comes from TCRdb applying MiXCR to the RT-PCR reads. The data contain over 200,000 distinct CDR3 sequences, roughly 38% of them singletons. The sample holds a few counts of this clonotype. This receptor was obtained from a human donor who was either an allogeneic HSCT recipient or a stem cell or donor lymphocyte infusion donor (not recorded which). It is not recorded whose cells these are; they may come from a transplant donor. Input material: blood, either unsorted or a sorted T cell fraction (not recorded which). The chain uses TRBV15 and TRBJ1-2; a weak D match, TRBD1 (5 bases). DNA of the CDR3: TGTGCCACCAGCGGCCGGGGCCCTTGGGGCTACACCTTC. This codes for CATSGRGPWGYTF.